The clone carrying this T cell receptor beta chain was recorded only once. Its antigen is as yet unknown. TEMRA cells were FACS-enriched, with CD8+ and CD4+ T cells isolated negatively. This entry belongs to a study of CD8 T cells in Susac syndrome. General study results and limits: The study conceded that its TCR sequencing and HLA analysis involved relatively few individuals.

The authors reverse transcribed 0.5 to 1 ug RNA with random hexamers. Using its own MiXCR run on the immunoSEQ multiplex PCR reads, TCRdb lists one record per CDR3 protein. The sample has a few hundred thousand distinct CDR3 sequences, around 90% seen once; the top ten hold roughly 0.15%. CDR1 and CDR2 from the germline V gene are LGHNA and YNFKEQ. With 1 base clipped from V and 7 bases from J, the junction kept 5 bases outside the gene matches. The CDR3 covers 14 residues. The chain links TRBV4-2 to TRBJ1-2, with 8 nucleotides matching TRBD1. The sequencing input was CD8+ T cells from PBMCs. The clonotype comes from a human donor with multiple sclerosis. CDR3: CASSQGQGRGGYTF. The CDR3 coding sequence is TGTGCCAGCAGCCAAGGACAGGGGCGAGGTGGCTACACCTTC.